This is a list of T cell receptor beta chains from one sample in a study of shared clonotypes between healthy human individuals. Profiling relied on immunoSEQ multiplex PCR, and the TCRdb table lists in-frame clones only, not all of them. The sample carries some 510,000 clones, 60% to 85% recorded once. The source material was PBMCs. The receptors shown here come from a woman aged 40 to 50 in good health. Some clones in this sample may be carry-over from other donors' samples. Both conserved end residues are part of each CDR3. D genes are given only for firm matches. Size values are once, few and many counts, or a class for expanded clones, and some rows have none.

V gene	D gene	clone size	J gene	CDR3 protein	CDR3 DNA
TRBV18	.	.	TRBJ2-5	CASSPREIGREETQYF	TGTGCCAGCTCACCACGAGAGATAGGCAGAGAAGAGACCCAGTACTTC
TRBV7-2	TRBD1	.	TRBJ2-2	CASSLSSRTGGFTGELFF	TGTGCCAGCAGCTTAAGCTCACGGACAGGGGGCTTCACCGGGGAGCTGTTTTTT
TRBV2	TRBD2	.	TRBJ2-4	CASSEGGGLAGTGGDIQYF	TGTGCCAGCAGTGAAGGCGGGGGACTAGCGGGAACCGGGGGAGACATTCAGTACTTC
TRBV4-3	TRBD2	.	TRBJ2-5	CASSLGTSGNGETQYF	TGCGCCAGCAGCCTAGGGACTAGCGGGAACGGTGAGACCCAGTACTTC
TRBV15	.	.	TRBJ1-5	CATSSDSQSNQPQHF	TGTGCCACCAGCAGTGATTCACAGAGCAATCAGCCCCAGCATTTT
TRBV7-8	.	.	TRBJ1-5	CASSLDRLGNQPQHF	TGTGCCAGCAGCTTAGACAGATTGGGCAATCAGCCCCAGCATTTT
TRBV10-2	TRBD2	.	TRBJ2-5	CASYTSVQETQYF	TGCGCCAGCTATACTAGCGTCCAAGAGACCCAGTACTTC
TRBV29-1	TRBD2	.	TRBJ2-7	CSVEVAGAGEQYF	TGCAGCGTTGAGGTAGCGGGAGCTGGCGAGCAGTACTTC
TRBV6-1	.	.	TRBJ1-1	CASSEARRILNTEAFF	TGTGCCAGCAGTGAAGCTCGAAGGATTTTGAACACTGAAGCTTTCTTT
TRBV4-2	TRBD2	.	TRBJ2-3	CASRASLADLGTDTQYF	TGTGCCAGCCGCGCCTCCCTAGCGGACCTGGGCACAGATACGCAGTATTTT
TRBV18	TRBD1	.	TRBJ1-1	CASSPDRGNTEAFF	TGTGCCAGCTCACCGGACAGGGGGAACACTGAAGCTTTCTTT
TRBV29-1	.	.	TRBJ1-1	CSAQPRMNTEAFF	TGCAGCGCTCAACCGAGGATGAACACTGAAGCTTTCTTT
TRBV2	TRBD1	.	TRBJ1-1	CASSFPSGQAGTEAFF	TGTGCCAGCAGTTTTCCCTCCGGACAGGCCGGCACTGAAGCTTTCTTT
TRBV6-5	TRBD2	.	TRBJ2-7	CASTSGLAGVYEQYF	TGTGCCAGCACCTCGGGACTAGCGGGAGTCTACGAGCAGTACTTC
TRBV27	.	.	TRBJ2-3	CASSPAGGDTQYF	TGTGCCAGCAGTCCTGCTGGGGGAGATACGCAGTATTTT
TRBV6-6	.	.	TRBJ2-7	CASSYSSDYEQYF	TGTGCCAGCAGTTACTCGTCGGACTACGAGCAGTACTTC
TRBV6-5	TRBD1	.	TRBJ2-1	CASRTSGGNEQFF	TGTGCCAGCAGAACCTCAGGGGGCAATGAGCAGTTCTTC
TRBV7-2	.	few	TRBJ1-3	CASSLKMGGWGNTIYF	TGTGCCAGCAGCTTAAAGATGGGAGGATGGGGAAACACCATATATTTT
TRBV11-1	.	.	TRBJ2-1	CASSRTGGEQFF	TGTGCCAGCAGTCGTACAGGCGGTGAGCAGTTCTTC
TRBV9	.	.	TRBJ2-1	CASSPDLFSYNEQFF	TGTGCCAGCAGCCCAGACCTATTTTCCTACAATGAGCAGTTCTTC
TRBV5-6	TRBD1	.	TRBJ1-4	CASSFRGLGEKLFF	TGTGCCAGCAGCTTCAGGGGGCTGGGTGAAAAACTGTTTTTT
TRBV7-7	TRBD1	.	TRBJ2-2	CASSEPGQGIAGRGTGELFF	TGTGCTAGCAGCGAGCCGGGACAGGGTATTGCGGGAAGGGGTACCGGGGAGCTGTTTTTT
TRBV9	TRBD1	.	TRBJ1-3	CASSVGTGGYGNTIYF	TGTGCCAGCAGCGTGGGGACAGGGGGATATGGAAACACCATATATTTT
TRBV7-9	.	few	TRBJ1-4	CASSLGNTANEKLFF	TGTGCCAGCAGCTTGGGGAACACTGCTAATGAAAAACTGTTTTTT
TRBV7-2	.	.	TRBJ2-5	CASSLVGPQETQYF	TGTGCCAGCAGCTTAGTGGGTCCCCAAGAGACCCAGTACTTC